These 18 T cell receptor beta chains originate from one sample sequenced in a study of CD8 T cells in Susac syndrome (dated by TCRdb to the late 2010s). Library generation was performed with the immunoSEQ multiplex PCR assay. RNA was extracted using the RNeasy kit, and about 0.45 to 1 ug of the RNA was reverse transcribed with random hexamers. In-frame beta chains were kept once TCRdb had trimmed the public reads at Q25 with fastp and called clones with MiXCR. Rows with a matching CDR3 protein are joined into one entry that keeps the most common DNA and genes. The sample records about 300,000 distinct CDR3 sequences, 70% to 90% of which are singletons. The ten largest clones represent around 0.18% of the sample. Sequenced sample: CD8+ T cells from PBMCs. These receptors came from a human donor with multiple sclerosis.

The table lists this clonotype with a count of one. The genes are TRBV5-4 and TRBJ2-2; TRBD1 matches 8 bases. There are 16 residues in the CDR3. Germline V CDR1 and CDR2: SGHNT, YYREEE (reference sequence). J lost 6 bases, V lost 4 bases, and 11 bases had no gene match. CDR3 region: CASSLEGQGAAGELFF. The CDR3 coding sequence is TGTGCCAGCAGCCTGGAGGGGCAGGGGGCGGCCGGGGAGCTGTTTTTT. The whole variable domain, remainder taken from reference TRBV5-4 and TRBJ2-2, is ETGVTQSPTHLIKTRGQQVTLRCSSQSGHNTVSWYQQALGQGPQFIFQYYREEENGRGNFPPRFSGLQFPNYSSELNVNALELDDSALYLCASSLEGQGAAGELFFGEGSRLTVL.

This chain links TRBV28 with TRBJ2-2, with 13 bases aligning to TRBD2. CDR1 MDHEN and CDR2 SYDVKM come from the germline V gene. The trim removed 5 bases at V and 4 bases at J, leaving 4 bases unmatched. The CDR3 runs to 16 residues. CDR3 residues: CASSGTSGRGTGELFF. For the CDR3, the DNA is TGTGCCAGCAGTGGAACTAGCGGGAGGGGCACCGGGGAGCTGTTTTTT.

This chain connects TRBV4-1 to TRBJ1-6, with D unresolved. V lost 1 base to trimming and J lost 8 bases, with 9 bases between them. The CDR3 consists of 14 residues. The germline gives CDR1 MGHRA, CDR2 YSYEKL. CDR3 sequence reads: CASSQVDGDSPLHF. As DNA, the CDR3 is TGCGCCAGCAGCCAAGTTGACGGCGATTCACCCCTCCACTTT.

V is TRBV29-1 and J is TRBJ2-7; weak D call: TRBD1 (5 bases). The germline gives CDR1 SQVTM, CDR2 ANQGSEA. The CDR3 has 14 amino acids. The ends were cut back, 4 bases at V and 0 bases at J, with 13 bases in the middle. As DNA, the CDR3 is TGCAGCGTTGTCGTTCAGGGCCTCTCCTACGAGCAGTACTTC. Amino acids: CSVVVQGLSYEQYF.

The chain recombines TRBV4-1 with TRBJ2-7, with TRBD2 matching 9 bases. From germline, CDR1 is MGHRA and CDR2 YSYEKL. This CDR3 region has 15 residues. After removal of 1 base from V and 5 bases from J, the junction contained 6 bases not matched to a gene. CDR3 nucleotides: TGCGCCAGCAGCCAAGTAGCGGGGGCGCGCCACGAGCAGTACTTC. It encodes CASSQVAGARHEQYF.

The CDR3 loop is CASSRVPNLMDGYTF. CDR3 DNA sequence: TGTGCCAGCAGCCGCGTTCCTAATCTGATGGATGGCTACACCTTC. The genes are TRBV14 and TRBJ1-2, with no clear D. The CDR3 spans 15 residues. Germline V gives CDR1 SGHDN, CDR2 FVKESK. Deletions cut 4 bases from V and 6 bases from J, with 18 bases between.

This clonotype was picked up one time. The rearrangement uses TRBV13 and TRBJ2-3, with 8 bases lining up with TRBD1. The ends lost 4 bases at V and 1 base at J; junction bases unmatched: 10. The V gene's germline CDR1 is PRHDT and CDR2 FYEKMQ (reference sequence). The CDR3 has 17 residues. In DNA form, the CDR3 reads TGTGCCAGCAGCTGGTTCAGGGGGCTGGTTGGCACAGATACGCAGTATTTT. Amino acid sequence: CASSWFRGLVGTDTQYF. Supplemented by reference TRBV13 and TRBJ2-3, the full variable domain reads AAGVIQSPRHLIKEKRETATLKCYPIPRHDTVYWYQQGPGQDPQFLISFYEKMQSDKGSIPDRFSAQQFSDYHSELNMSSLELGDSALYFCASSWFRGLVGTDTQYFGPGTRLTVL.

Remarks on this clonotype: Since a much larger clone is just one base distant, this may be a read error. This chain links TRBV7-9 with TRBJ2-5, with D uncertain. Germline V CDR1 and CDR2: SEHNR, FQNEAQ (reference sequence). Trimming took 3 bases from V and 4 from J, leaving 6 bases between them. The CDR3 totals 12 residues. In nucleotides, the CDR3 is TGTGCCAGCAGCTTTGCCGGAGAGACCCAGTACTTC. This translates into CASSFAGETQYF. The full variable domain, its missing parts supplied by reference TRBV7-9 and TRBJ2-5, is DTGVSQNPRHKITKRGQNVTFRCDPISEHNRLYWYRQTLGQGPEFLTYFQNEAQLEKSRLLSDRFSAERPKGSFSTLEIQRTEQGDSAMYLCASSFAGETQYFGPGTRLLVL.

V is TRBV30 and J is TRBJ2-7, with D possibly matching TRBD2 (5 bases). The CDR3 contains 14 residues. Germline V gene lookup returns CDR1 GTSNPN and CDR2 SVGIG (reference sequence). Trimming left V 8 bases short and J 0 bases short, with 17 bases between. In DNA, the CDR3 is TGTGCCGTCCTCTTTAAGCGGACCTCCTACGAGCAGTACTTC. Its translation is CAVLFKRTSYEQYF.

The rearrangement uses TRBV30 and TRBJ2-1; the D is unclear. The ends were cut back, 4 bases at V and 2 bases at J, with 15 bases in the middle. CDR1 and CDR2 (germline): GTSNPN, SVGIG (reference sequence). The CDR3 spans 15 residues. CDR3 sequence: CAWTGATRTYNEQFF. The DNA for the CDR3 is TGTGCCTGGACCGGCGCGACCAGGACCTACAATGAGCAGTTCTTC. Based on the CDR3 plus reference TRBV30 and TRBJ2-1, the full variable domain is SQTIHQWPATLVQPVGSPLSLECTVEGTSNPNLYWYRQAAGRGLQLLFYSVGIGQISSEVPQNLSASRPQDRQFILSSKKLLLSDSGFYLCAWTGATRTYNEQFFGPGTRLTVL.

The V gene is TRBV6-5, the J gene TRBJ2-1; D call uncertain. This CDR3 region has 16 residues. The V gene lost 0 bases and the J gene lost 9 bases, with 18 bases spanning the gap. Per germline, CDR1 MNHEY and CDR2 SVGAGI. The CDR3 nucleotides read TGTGCCAGCAGTTACTCGTCGAGGCCCTACCTGGGTGAGCAGTTCTTC. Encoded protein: CASSYSSRPYLGEQFF.

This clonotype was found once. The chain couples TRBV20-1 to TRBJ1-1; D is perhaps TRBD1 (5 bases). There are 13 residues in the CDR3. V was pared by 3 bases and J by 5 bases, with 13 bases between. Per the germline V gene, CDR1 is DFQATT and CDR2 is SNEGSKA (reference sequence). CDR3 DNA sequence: TGCAGTGCTAGGTCCCAAGGGACGACTGAAGCTTTCTTT. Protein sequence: CSARSQGTTEAFF.

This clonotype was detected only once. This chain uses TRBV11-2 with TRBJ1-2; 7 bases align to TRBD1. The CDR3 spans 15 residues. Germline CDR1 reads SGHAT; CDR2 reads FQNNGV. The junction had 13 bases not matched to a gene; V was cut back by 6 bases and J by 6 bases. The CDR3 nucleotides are TGTGCCAGCAGGCATCAGGGGGATGGTCCGCATGGCTACACCTTC. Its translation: CASRHQGDGPHGYTF. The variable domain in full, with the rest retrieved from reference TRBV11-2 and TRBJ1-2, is EAGVAQSPRYKIIEKRQSVAFWCNPISGHATLYWYQQILGQGPKLLIQFQNNGVVDDSQLPKDRFSAERLKGVDSTLKIQPAKLEDSAVYLCASRHQGDGPHGYTFGSGTRLTVV.

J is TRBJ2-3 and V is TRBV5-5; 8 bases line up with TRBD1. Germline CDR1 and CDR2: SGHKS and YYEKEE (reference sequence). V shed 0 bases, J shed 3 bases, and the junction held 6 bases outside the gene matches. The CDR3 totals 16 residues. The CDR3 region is CASSLVPGGMTDTQYF. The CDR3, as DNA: TGTGCCAGCAGCTTGGTTCCAGGGGGCATGACAGATACGCAGTATTTT.

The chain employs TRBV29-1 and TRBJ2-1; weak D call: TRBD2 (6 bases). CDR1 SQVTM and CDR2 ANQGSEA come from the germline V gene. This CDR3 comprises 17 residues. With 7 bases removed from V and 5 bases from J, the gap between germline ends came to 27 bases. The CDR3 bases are TGCAGCGCGCCAGGAGTAGGAGGGGAAGTTGCAAACAATGAGCAGTTCTTC. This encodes CSAPGVGGEVANNEQFF.

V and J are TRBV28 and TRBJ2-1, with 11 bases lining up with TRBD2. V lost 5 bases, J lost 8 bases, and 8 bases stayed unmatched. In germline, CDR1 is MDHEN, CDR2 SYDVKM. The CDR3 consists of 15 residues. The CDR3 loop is CASSPLAGGRDEQFF. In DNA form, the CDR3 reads TGTGCCAGCAGTCCCCTAGCGGGAGGCCGGGATGAGCAGTTCTTC.

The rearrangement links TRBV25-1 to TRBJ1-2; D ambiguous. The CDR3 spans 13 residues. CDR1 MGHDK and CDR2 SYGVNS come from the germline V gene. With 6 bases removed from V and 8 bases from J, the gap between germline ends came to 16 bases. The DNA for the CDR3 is TGTGCCAGCAGCGAACAGAGATTGGGCGGCTACACCTTC. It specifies CASSEQRLGGYTF.

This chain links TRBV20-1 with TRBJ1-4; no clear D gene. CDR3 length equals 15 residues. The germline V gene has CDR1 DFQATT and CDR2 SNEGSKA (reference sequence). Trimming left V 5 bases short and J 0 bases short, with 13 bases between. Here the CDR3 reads CSAPIPRSTNEKLFF. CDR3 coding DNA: TGCAGTGCTCCCATCCCCAGATCAACTAATGAAAAACTGTTTTTT.